This record concerns one T cell receptor beta chain sequence. What it recognizes is unknown. These data originate in a study of T cell responses to AZD1222 COVID-19 vaccine. Study-wide points: Spike-specific TCR breadth and depth rose after two AZD1222 doses. Donors were largely white British and mainly female; clonal diversity was possibly underestimated.

Measured with immunoSEQ multiplex PCR; TCRdb has only the in-frame clones, and not every one. The table has around 110,000 clones, about 90% seen once; the top ten hold around 1.6%. Trimming removed 2 bases at V and 6 bases at J, with 15 bases between. CDR3 length: 15 amino acids. Per the germline V gene, CDR1 is SGHRS and CDR2 is YFSETQ. Sequencing was performed on peripheral blood, taken 28 days after the second AZD1222 dose. The receptor's source is an adult who received the AZD1222 COVID-19 vaccine. This sequence joins TRBV5-1 and TRBJ2-1, with D perhaps TRBD1 (5 bases). CDR3 in amino acids: CASSFQGRASNEQFF. The DNA of the CDR3 is TGCGCCAGCAGCTTTCAGGGCCGCGCATCCAATGAGCAGTTCTTC. Supplemented by reference TRBV5-1 and TRBJ2-1, the full variable domain reads KAGVTQTPRYLIKTRGQQVTLSCSPISGHRSVSWYQQTPGQGLQFLFEYFSETQRNKGNFPGRFSGRQFSNSRSEMNVSTLELGDSALYLCASSFQGRASNEQFFGPGTRLTVL.